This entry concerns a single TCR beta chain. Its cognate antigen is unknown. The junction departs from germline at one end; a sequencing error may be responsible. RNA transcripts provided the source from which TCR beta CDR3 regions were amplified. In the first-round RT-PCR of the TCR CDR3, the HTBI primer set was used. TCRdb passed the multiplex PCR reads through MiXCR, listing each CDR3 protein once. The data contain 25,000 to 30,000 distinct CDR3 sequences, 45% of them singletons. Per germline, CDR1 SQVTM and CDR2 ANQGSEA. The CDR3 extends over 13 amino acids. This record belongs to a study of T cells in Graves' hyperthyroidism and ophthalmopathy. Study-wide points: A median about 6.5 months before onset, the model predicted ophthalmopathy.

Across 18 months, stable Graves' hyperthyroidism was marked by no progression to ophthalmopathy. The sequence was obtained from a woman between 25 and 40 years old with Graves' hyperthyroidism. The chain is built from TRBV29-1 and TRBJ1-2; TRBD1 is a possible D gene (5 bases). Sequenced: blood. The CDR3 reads CSVGGSTNYSYTF. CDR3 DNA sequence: TGCAGCGTTGGGGGCAGCACCAACTATAGCTACACCTTC.